A selection of T cell receptor beta chains follows, all from one sample in a study of blood T cell repertoires in COVID-19. Repertoires were generated with immunoSEQ multiplex PCR, while TCRdb's copy carries only in-frame clones and drops some. The sample carries a few hundred thousand clones, approximately 86% recorded once. The sample comprised peripheral blood. The receptors were gathered from a human donor in a cohort sampled during active COVID-19. Both conserved end residues are part of each CDR3. A D gene is named only where the DNA matches it firmly. Where a row states a size, it is once, few, many or the class of an expanded clone; other rows omit it.

clone size	D gene	V gene	J gene	CDR3 DNA	CDR3 protein
NA	NA	TRBV5-5	TRBJ1-1	TGTGCCAGCAGCTTTACCACAGACACTGAAGCTTTCTTT	CASSFTTDTEAFF
NA	TRBD1	TRBV19	TRBJ2-7	TGTGCCAGTAGTATGAACGGACAGGGGGACGAGCAGTACTTC	CASSMNGQGDEQYF
NA	TRBD1	TRBV19	TRBJ1-5	TGTGCCAGTCAAGGCTGGGACAGGGATCAGCCCCAGCATTTT	CASQGWDRDQPQHF
NA	TRBD1	TRBV27	TRBJ2-7	TGTGCCAGCAGTCGTTCCGGGACAGGGGACTACGAGCAGTACTTC	CASSRSGTGDYEQYF
NA	TRBD2	TRBV28	TRBJ2-7	TGTGCCAGCAGTCGATCTAGCGGGATTTCCTACGAGCAGTACTTC	CASSRSSGISYEQYF
NA	TRBD2	TRBV2	TRBJ2-5	TGTGCCAGCAGCGCAGCGGGAGAGGGAGAGACCCAGTACTTC	CASSAAGEGETQYF
NA	TRBD2	TRBV5-5	TRBJ2-3	TGTGCCAGCAGCTTGGTTCGGACTAGCGGAAGCACAGATACGCAGTATTTT	CASSLVRTSGSTDTQYF
once	NA	TRBV7-3	TRBJ2-1	TGTGCCAGCAGCTTACTAGGGGACAATGAGCAGTTCTTC	CASSLLGDNEQFF
NA	NA	TRBV5-1	TRBJ2-3	TGCGCCAGCAGCTTGGACGCGGGGCCCCGAGATACGCAGTATTTT	CASSLDAGPRDTQYF
NA	NA	TRBV29-1	TRBJ1-5	TGCAGCGTCGGAGACAGGTACAATCAGCCCCAGCATTTT	CSVGDRYNQPQHF
NA	TRBD1	TRBV28	TRBJ1-5	TGTGCCAGCAGTATTTTGCCCTTCCAGGGACAGCAAAGTAATCAGCCCCAGCATTTT	CASSILPFQGQQSNQPQHF
NA	NA	TRBV4-1	TRBJ2-7	TGCGCCAGCAGCCCCGATCCGCAGGGGAGCTACGAGCAGTACTTC	CASSPDPQGSYEQYF
NA	NA	TRBV24-1	TRBJ2-3	TGTGCCACCAGTCCAGGGGGGACAATCACAGATACGCAGTATTTT	CATSPGGTITDTQYF
NA	NA	TRBV6-2/TRBV6-3	TRBJ2-7	TGTGCCAGCAGTTACAGACTAACCATCTCCTACGAGCAGTACTTC	CASSYRLTISYEQYF
NA	NA	TRBV7-9	TRBJ1-1	TGTGCCAGCAGCTTAGGGGCACCGGAAGCTTTCTTT	CASSLGAPEAFF
NA	NA	TRBV24-1	TRBJ1-6	TGTGCCACCAGTGAGGCCGGGAGAAATTCACCCCTCCACTTT	CATSEAGRNSPLHF
NA	NA	TRBV28	TRBJ2-2	TGTGCCAGCGCCATCGGGGGAGGGGGCACCGGGGAGCTGTTTTTT	CASAIGGGGTGELFF
NA	TRBD1	TRBV5-1	TRBJ1-4	TGCGCCAGCACAGGGGGCCGGGGTGAAAAACTGTTTTTT	CASTGGRGEKLFF
NA	TRBD1	TRBV5-6	TRBJ2-5	TGTGCCAGCAGAAGGACAGGGGGCACGGAGACCCAGTACTTC	CASRRTGGTETQYF
NA	NA	TRBV28	TRBJ1-1	TGTGCCAGCATTCTAGGTGCGGGGAATAGGGCTGAAGCTTTCTTT	CASILGAGNRAEAFF
NA	NA	TRBV29-1	TRBJ1-1	TGCAGCGTCAGGCGGGGGGGTGAAGCTTTCTTT	CSVRRGGEAFF
NA	NA	TRBV5-1	TRBJ2-2	TGCGCCAGCAGCTTGGAGACAATTAGCACCGGGGAGCTGTTTTTT	CASSLETISTGELFF
NA	TRBD1	TRBV3-1/TRBV3-2	TRBJ1-2	TGTGCCAGCAGCCACCGGACAGGGTTTTTGGGCTACACCTTC	CASSHRTGFLGYTF
NA	NA	TRBV5-1	TRBJ1-1	TGCGCCAGCCTCGGGGGACCGACGAACACTGAAGCTTTCTTT	CASLGGPTNTEAFF
NA	TRBD2	TRBV28	TRBJ2-5	TGTGCCAGCAGTTTGACTAGCGAGACAAAGGAGACCCAGTACTTC	CASSLTSETKETQYF
NA	TRBD1	TRBV28	TRBJ1-3	TGTGCCAGCAGGACTGCAGGGGGGAGCTCTGGAAACACCATATATTTT	CASRTAGGSSGNTIYF
once	NA	TRBV9	TRBJ1-4	TGTGCCAGCAGCGTAGGATCAGGGAACGGGAATGAAAAACTGTTTTTT	CASSVGSGNGNEKLFF
NA	NA	TRBV6-5	TRBJ1-4	TGTGCCAGCAGTTACTCGGGAGAGGGTGAAAAACTGTTTTTT	CASSYSGEGEKLFF
NA	NA	TRBV6-5	TRBJ2-2	TGTGCCAGCAACTTACAGGGAAGCGCCGGGGAGCTGTTTTTT	CASNLQGSAGELFF
NA	TRBD2	TRBV4-2	TRBJ2-3	TGTGCCAGCAGCCTTCAAGCGGGAGGTCGGGTAGATACGCAGTATTTT	CASSLQAGGRVDTQYF
NA	NA	TRBV5-1	TRBJ2-5	TGCGCCAGCAGCTTAGGCGGAGCCCACTTTGGAGAGACCCAGTACTTC	CASSLGGAHFGETQYF
once	NA	TRBV3-1/TRBV3-2	TRBJ1-3	TGTGCCAGCAGCCAAGACTCTTCTGGAAACACCATATATTTT	CASSQDSSGNTIYF
NA	TRBD2	TRBV5-1	TRBJ2-3	TGCGCCAGCAGCCTAAGGACTAGCGGGACTCACACAGATACGCAGTATTTT	CASSLRTSGTHTDTQYF
NA	NA	TRBV7-8	TRBJ2-3	TGTGCCAGCAGCTTAGGGCTAGCGATTGGCACAGATACGCAGTATTTT	CASSLGLAIGTDTQYF
NA	NA	TRBV11-2	TRBJ1-1	TGTGCCAGCAGCTTGCGGACTCTCGGACACACTGAAGCTTTCTTT	CASSLRTLGHTEAFF
NA	NA	TRBV18	TRBJ2-4	TGTGCCAGCTCACCACTACCAGGCCGCAAAAACATTCAGTACTTC	CASSPLPGRKNIQYF
NA	TRBD1	TRBV28	TRBJ1-1	TGTGCCAGCAGTTCCCCGGGACAGCCGTCAGCTGAAGCTTTCTTT	CASSSPGQPSAEAFF
NA	NA	TRBV2	TRBJ2-5	TGTGCCAGCAGTGTTCTCGTGGGGGCTGCAGAGACCCAGTACTTC	CASSVLVGAAETQYF
NA	NA	TRBV30	TRBJ2-2	TGTGCCTGGAGTATTCAGGGAACCGGGGAGCTGTTTTTT	CAWSIQGTGELFF
NA	TRBD1	TRBV28	TRBJ2-7	TGTGCCAGCCGGACAGGGAGCGTCTACGAGCAGTACTTC	CASRTGSVYEQYF
NA	TRBD2	TRBV5-6	TRBJ2-5	TGTGCCAGCAGCTTCATACTAGCGGGAGGGAAAGAGACCCAGTACTTC	CASSFILAGGKETQYF
NA	TRBD1	TRBV18	TRBJ1-1	TGTGCCAGCTCACCCCGAGACAGGGGGCCTCGGACTGAAGCTTTCTTT	CASSPRDRGPRTEAFF
NA	TRBD1	TRBV24-1	TRBJ2-1	TGTGCCACCAGTGCCCCTCGAGACAGGGGGGATGAGCAGTTCTTC	CATSAPRDRGDEQFF
few	TRBD1	TRBV29-1	TRBJ2-1	TGCAGCGCCCCCGGTCCCGGGACAGGGGCCGAGCAGTTCTTC	CSAPGPGTGAEQFF
NA	TRBD1	TRBV28	TRBJ2-1	TGTGCCAGCAGTTCATTGACAGGGGGCATGAATGAGCAGTTCTTC	CASSSLTGGMNEQFF
once	NA	TRBV19	TRBJ1-3	TGTGCCAGTAGTATGGGGGAGGCCGAAGTCACCATATATTTT	CASSMGEAEVTIYF
NA	TRBD1	TRBV19	TRBJ1-5	TGTGCCGGTGGAGACAGGGGCAATCAGCCCCAGCATTTT	CAGGDRGNQPQHF
NA	TRBD2	TRBV5-1	TRBJ2-1	TGCGCCAGCAGCCCTCCTAGCGGGATCTACAATGAGCAGTTCTTC	CASSPPSGIYNEQFF
few	NA	TRBV11-2	TRBJ1-2	TGTGCCAGCAGCTTATCATGGACAGTTACTAACTATGGCTACACCTTC	CASSLSWTVTNYGYTF
NA	TRBD2	TRBV27	TRBJ2-5	TGTGCCAGCAGAGACAGAGCGGGGTTGGTGGGGGAGACCCAGTACTTC	CASRDRAGLVGETQYF
few	NA	TRBV7-8	TRBJ1-4	TGTGCCAGCAGCCTCGACAGGATGGCTAATGAAAAACTGTTTTTT	CASSLDRMANEKLFF
NA	TRBD2	TRBV5-1	TRBJ2-7	TGCGCCAGCAGCTTGCGTCGCGGGAGTTACGAGCAGTACTTC	CASSLRRGSYEQYF
NA	TRBD2	TRBV7-3	TRBJ2-2	TGTGCCAGCAGCTTAATAGGAGCGGGAGATACCGGGGAGCTGTTTTTT	CASSLIGAGDTGELFF
NA	TRBD2	TRBV19	TRBJ2-4	TGTGCCAGTACCAGAGGACTAGCGGGAGTCGGCAAAAACATTCAGTACTTC	CASTRGLAGVGKNIQYF
NA	NA	TRBV27	TRBJ1-4	TGTGCCAGCAGTTCTCGGGGGATAAGGAATGAAAAACTGTTTTTT	CASSSRGIRNEKLFF